Described below is a single T cell receptor beta chain sequence and its context. In terms of origin and age, donors were healthy Caucasian individuals from Russia aged roughly 6 to 90. The data originate from a study of blood T cells in healthy people across ages. V lost 4 bases and J lost 8, with 18 bases in between. Per the germline V gene, CDR1 is DFQATT and CDR2 is SNEGSKA (reference sequence). This CDR3 has 14 amino acids. It was with a sample-barcoded 5' primer and a J-beta primer mix that a second PCR of roughly 6 to 12 cycles was run. TCRdb independently ran MiXCR on the 5' RACE reads; one entry per CDR3 protein. The table shows more than 1,000,000 distinct CDR3 sequences, with around 25% occurring only once. This same sample was also part of a study on T cells of mothers and their children. That paper adds: Donors were a few healthy Caucasian mothers and their six children. The effect of thymic selection on TCR recombination output is similar between related and unrelated pairs.

This sequence joins TRBV20-1 and TRBJ1-5, with D perhaps TRBD1 (6 bases). The clonotype was recovered from a girl aged 2 to 10 in good health. Source material: blood. The CDR3 loop is CSANEWGRGKPQHF. Here the CDR3 DNA reads TGCAGTGCTAACGAATGGGGGCGCGGAAAGCCCCAGCATTTT.